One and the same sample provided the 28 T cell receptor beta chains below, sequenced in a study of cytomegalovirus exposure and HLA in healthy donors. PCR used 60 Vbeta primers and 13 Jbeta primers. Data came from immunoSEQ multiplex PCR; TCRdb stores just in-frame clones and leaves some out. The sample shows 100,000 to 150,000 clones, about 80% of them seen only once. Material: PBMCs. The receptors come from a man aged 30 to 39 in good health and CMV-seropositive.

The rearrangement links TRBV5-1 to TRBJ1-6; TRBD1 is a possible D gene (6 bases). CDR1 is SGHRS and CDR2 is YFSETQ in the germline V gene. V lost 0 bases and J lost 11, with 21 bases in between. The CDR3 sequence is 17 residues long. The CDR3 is CASSLGVWGQGQPPLHF. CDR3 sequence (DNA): TGCGCCAGCAGCTTGGGGGTATGGGGGCAGGGTCAGCCACCCCTCCACTTT. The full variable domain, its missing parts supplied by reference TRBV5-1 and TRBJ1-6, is KAGVTQTPRYLIKTRGQQVTLSCSPISGHRSVSWYQQTPGQGLQFLFEYFSETQRNKGNFPGRFSGRQFSNSRSEMNVSTLELGDSALYLCASSLGVWGQGQPPLHFGNGTRLTVT.

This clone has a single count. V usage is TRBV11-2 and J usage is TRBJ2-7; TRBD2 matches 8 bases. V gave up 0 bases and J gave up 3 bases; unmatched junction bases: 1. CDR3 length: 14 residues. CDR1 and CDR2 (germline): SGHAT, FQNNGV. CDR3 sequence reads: CASSLESGGYEQYF. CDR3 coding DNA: TGTGCCAGCAGCTTAGAGAGCGGGGGCTACGAGCAGTACTTC.

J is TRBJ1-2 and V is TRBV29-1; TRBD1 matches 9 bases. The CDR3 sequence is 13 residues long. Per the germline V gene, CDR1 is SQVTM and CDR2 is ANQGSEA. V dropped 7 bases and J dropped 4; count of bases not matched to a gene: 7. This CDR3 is CSAGDRAGYGYTF. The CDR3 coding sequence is TGCAGCGCAGGGGACAGGGCCGGCTATGGCTACACCTTC.

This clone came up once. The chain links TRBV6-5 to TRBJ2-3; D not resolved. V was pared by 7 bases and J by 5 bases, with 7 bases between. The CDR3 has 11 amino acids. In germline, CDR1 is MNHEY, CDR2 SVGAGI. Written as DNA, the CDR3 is TGTGCCAGCACCCTGTTAGATACGCAGTATTTT. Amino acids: CASTLLDTQYF.

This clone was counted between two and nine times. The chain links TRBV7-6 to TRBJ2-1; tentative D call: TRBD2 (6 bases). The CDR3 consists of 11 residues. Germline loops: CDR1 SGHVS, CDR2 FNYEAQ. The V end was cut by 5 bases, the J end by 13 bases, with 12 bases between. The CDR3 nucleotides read TGTGCCAGCAGCGATCGGGGGAATCAGTTCTTC. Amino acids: CASSDRGNQFF.

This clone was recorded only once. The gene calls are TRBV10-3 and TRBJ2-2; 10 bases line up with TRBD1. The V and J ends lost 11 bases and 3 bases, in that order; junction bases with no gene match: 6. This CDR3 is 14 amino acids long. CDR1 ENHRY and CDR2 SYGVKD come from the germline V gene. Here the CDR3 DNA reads TGTGCCTCGGGACAGGGGCCGGACACCGGGGAGCTGTTTTTT. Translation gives CASGQGPDTGELFF.

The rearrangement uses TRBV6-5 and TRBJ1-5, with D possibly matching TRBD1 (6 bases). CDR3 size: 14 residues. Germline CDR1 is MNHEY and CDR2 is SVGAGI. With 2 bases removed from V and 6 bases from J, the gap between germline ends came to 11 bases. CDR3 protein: CASSYRGGSQPQHF. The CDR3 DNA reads TGTGCCAGCAGTTACAGAGGGGGAAGTCAGCCCCAGCATTTT.

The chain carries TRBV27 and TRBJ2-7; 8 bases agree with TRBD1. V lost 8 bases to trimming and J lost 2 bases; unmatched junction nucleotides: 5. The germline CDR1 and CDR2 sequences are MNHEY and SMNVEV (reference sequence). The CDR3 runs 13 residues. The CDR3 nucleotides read TGTGCCAGCGGGGGACAGGAGGCCTACGAGCAGTACTTC. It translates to CASGGQEAYEQYF.

CDR3 in amino acids: CASSTDRGLNQPQHF. CDR3 coding DNA: TGTGCCAGCTCCACGGACAGGGGGCTTAATCAGCCCCAGCATTTT. This chain uses TRBV18 with TRBJ1-5, with 11 bases identical to TRBD1. This CDR3 has 15 amino acids. The germline gives CDR1 KGHSH, CDR2 LQKENI. V lost 6 bases, J lost 4 bases, and 5 bases stayed unmatched.

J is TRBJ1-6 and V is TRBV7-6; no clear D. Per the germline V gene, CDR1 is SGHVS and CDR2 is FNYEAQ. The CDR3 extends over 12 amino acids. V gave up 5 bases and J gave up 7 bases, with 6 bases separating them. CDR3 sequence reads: CASSTRNSPLHF. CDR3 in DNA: TGTGCCAGCAGCACCAGGAATTCACCCCTCCACTTT.

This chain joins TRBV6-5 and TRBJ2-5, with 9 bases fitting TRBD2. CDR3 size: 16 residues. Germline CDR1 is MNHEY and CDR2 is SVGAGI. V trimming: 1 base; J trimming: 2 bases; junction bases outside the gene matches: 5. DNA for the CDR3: TGTGCCAGCAGTTACTTTCGGGCGGGGGGGCAAGAGACCCAGTACTTC. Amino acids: CASSYFRAGGQETQYF.

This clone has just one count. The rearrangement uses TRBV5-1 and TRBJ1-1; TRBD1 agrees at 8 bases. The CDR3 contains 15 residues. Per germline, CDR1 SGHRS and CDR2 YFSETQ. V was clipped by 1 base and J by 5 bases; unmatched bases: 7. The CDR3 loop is CASSLTGQEGTEAFF. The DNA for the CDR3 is TGCGCCAGCAGCTTGACGGGACAGGAAGGAACTGAAGCTTTCTTT.

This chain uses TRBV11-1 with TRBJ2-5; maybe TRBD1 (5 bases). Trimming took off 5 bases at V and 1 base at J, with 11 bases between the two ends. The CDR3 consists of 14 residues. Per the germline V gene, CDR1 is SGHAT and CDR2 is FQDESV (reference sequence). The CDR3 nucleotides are TGTGCCAGCAGCCGACAGTCAAGCCAAGAGACCCAGTACTTC. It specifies CASSRQSSQETQYF.

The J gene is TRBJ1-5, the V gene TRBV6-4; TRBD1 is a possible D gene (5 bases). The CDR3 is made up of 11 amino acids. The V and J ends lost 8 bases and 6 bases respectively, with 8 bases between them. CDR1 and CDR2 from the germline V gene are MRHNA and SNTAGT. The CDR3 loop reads CASHGGQPQHF. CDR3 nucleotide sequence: TGTGCCAGCCACGGGGGTCAGCCCCAGCATTTT.

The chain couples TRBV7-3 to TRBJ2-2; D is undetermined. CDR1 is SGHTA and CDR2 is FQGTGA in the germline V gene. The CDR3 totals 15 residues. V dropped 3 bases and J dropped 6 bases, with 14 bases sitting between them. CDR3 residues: CASSLGQTQAGELFF. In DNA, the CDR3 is TGTGCCAGCAGCTTGGGTCAAACGCAGGCCGGGGAGCTGTTTTTT.

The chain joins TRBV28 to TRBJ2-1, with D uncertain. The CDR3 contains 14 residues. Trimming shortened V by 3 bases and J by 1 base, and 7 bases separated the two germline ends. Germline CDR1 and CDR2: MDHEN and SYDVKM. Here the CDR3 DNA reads TGTGCCAGCAGTTTTCAGTGGTCCTACAATGAGCAGTTCTTC. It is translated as CASSFQWSYNEQFF.

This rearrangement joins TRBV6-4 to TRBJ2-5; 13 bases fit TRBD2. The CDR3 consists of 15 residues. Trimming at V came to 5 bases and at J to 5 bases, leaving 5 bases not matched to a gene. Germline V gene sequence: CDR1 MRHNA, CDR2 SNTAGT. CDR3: CASSPGLAGDETQYF. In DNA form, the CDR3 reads TGTGCCAGCAGTCCTGGACTAGCGGGGGATGAGACCCAGTACTTC.

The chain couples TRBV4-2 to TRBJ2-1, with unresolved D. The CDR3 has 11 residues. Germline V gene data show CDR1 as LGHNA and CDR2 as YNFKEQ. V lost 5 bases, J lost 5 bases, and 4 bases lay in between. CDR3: CASSSHNEQFF. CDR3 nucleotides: TGTGCCAGCAGCTCTCACAATGAGCAGTTCTTC.

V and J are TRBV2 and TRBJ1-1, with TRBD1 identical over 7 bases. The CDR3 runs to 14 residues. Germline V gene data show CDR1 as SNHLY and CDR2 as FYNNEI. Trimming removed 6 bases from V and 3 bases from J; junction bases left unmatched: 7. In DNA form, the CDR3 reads TGTGCCAGCAGCCGGGACAGATCGGACACTGAAGCTTTCTTT. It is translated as CASSRDRSDTEAFF.

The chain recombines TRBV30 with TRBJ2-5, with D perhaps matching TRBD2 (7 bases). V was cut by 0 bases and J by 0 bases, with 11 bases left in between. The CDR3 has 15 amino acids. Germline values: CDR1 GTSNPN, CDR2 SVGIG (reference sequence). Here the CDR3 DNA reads TGTGCCTGGAGTGTAGGGGGGGGGTACCAAGAGACCCAGTACTTC. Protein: CAWSVGGGYQETQYF.

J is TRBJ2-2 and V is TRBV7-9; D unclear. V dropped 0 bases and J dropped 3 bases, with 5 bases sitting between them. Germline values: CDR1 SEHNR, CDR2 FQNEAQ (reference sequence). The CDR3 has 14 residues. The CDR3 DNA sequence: TGTGCCAGCAGCTTAGCGAGTTACACCGGGGAGCTGTTTTTT. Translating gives CASSLASYTGELFF. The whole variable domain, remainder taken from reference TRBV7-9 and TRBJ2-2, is DTGVSQNPRHKITKRGQNVTFRCDPISEHNRLYWYRQTLGQGPEFLTYFQNEAQLEKSRLLSDRFSAERPKGSFSTLEIQRTEQGDSAMYLCASSLASYTGELFFGEGSRLTVL.

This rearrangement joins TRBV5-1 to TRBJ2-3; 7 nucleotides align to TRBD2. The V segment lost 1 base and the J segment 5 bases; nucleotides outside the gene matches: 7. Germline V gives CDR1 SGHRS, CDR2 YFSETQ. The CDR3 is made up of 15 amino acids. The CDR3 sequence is CASSLYKRGEDTQYF. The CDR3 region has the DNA TGCGCCAGCAGCTTGTACAAGCGGGGCGAAGATACGCAGTATTTT.

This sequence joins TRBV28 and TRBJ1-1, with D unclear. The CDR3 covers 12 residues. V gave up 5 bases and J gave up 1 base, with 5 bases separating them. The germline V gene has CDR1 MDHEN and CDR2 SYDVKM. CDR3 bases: TGTGCCAGCAGTACCGGGAACACTGAAGCTTTCTTT. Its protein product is CASSTGNTEAFF.

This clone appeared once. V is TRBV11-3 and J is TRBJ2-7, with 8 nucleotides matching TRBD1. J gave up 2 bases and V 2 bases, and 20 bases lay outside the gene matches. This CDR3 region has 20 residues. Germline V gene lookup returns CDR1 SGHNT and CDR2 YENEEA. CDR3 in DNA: TGTGCCAGCAGCTTAAATCTGGGCAGGGGGCCCCCCCAAACCCCCTACGAGCAGTACTTC. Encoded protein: CASSLNLGRGPPQTPYEQYF.

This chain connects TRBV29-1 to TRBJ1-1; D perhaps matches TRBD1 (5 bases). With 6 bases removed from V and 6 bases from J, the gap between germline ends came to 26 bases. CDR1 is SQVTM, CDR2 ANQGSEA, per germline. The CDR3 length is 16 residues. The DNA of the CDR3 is TGCAGCGTGGAACGGCAGGGTCGCGCTAAATACGCTGAAGCTTTCTTT. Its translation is CSVERQGRAKYAEAFF. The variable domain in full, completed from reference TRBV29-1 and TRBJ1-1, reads SAVISQKPSRDICQRGTSLTIQCQVDSQVTMMFWYRQQPGQSLTLIATANQGSEATYESGFVIDKFPISRPNLTFSTLTVSNMSPEDSSIYLCSVERQGRAKYAEAFFGQGTRLTVV.

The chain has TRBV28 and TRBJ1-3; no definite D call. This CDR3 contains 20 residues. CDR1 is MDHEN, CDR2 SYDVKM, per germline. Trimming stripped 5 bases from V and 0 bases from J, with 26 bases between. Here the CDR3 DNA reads TGTGCCAGCAGTCAAGGACGGAGGAACCCGACGGCCTACTCTGGAAACACCATATATTTT. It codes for CASSQGRRNPTAYSGNTIYF.

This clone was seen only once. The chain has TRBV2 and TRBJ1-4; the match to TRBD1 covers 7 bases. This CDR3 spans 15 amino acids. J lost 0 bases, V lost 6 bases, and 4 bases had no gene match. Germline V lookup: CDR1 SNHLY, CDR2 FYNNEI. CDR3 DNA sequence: TGTGCCAGCAGGTCTGGGACAGCAACTAATGAAAAACTGTTTTTT. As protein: CASRSGTATNEKLFF. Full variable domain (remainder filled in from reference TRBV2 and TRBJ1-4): EPEVTQTPSHQVTQMGQEVILRCVPISNHLYFYWYRQILGQKVEFLVSFYNNEISEKSEIFDDQFSVERPDGSNFTLKIRSTKLEDSAMYFCASRSGTATNEKLFFGSGTQLSVL.

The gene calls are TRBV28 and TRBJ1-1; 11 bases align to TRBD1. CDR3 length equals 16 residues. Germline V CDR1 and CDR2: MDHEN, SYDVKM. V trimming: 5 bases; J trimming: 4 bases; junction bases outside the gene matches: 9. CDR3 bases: TGTGCCAGCAGTATCTGGACAGGGGGCGTCGGCACTGAAGCTTTCTTT. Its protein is CASSIWTGGVGTEAFF.